These 30 T cell receptor beta chains share one sample of origin, sequenced in a study of blood T cell repertoires in COVID-19. Assay used: immunoSEQ multiplex PCR; TCRdb lists only in-frame clones, some missing. The sample holds about 200,000 clones, over 75% seen once. Sequencing was done on a sample of peripheral blood. Receptor source: a man aged 50 to 59 with COVID-19, enrolled during active disease.

This chain links TRBV6-1 with TRBJ2-7; 9 bases fit TRBD1. The CDR3 spans 14 residues. With 7 bases clipped from V and 0 bases from J, the junction kept 4 bases outside the gene matches. Germline V CDR1 and CDR2: MNHNS, SASEGT. The DNA of the CDR3 is TGTGCCAGCACCACGGGACAGGGCTCCTACGAGCAGTACTTC. It encodes CASTTGQGSYEQYF.

The chain has TRBV5-6 and TRBJ2-7, with unresolved D. From germline, CDR1 is SGHDT and CDR2 YYEEEE. CDR3 size: 11 residues. V lost 3 bases and J 4 bases, leaving 5 bases between the germline ends. The CDR3 nucleotides are TGTGCCAGCAGCTCGAGTTACGAGCAGTACTTC. The encoded protein is CASSSSYEQYF.

As to this clone: The sample has other DNA sequences that encode this CDR3 too. The chain uses TRBV27 and TRBJ2-7, with D possibly being TRBD1 (6 bases). Per the germline V gene, CDR1 is MNHEY and CDR2 is SMNVEV (reference sequence). Trimming took off 5 bases at V and 3 bases at J, with 14 bases between the two ends. The CDR3 contains 14 residues. Here the CDR3 DNA reads TGTGCCAGCAGTCTAAGGGACAACAGCTACGAGCAGTACTTC. Protein sequence: CASSLRDNSYEQYF.

The V gene is TRBV18, the J gene TRBJ2-1; 7 nucleotides line up with TRBD1. Per germline, CDR1 KGHSH and CDR2 LQKENI. With 5 bases clipped from V and 0 bases from J, the junction kept 4 bases outside the gene matches. CDR3 length: 15 amino acids. The CDR3 DNA sequence: TGTGCCAGCTCAGCGACAGGGAGCTCCTACAATGAGCAGTTCTTC. This translates into CASSATGSSYNEQFF.

The rearrangement uses TRBV5-5 and TRBJ2-5, with 7 bases aligning to TRBD1. With V trimmed by 8 bases and J by 2 bases, 3 bases remained unmatched. Per the germline V gene, CDR1 is SGHKS and CDR2 is YYEKEE (reference sequence). The CDR3 loop spans 12 amino acids. The DNA of the CDR3 is TGTGCCAGGAAGGGGGCGCAAGAGACCCAGTACTTC. The encoded protein is CARKGAQETQYF.

The rearrangement links TRBV19 to TRBJ2-6; D is ambiguous. Germline CDR1 LNHDA, CDR2 SQIVND (reference sequence). The CDR3 totals 17 residues. V lost 8 bases to trimming and J lost 0 bases, with 17 bases between them. CDR3 sequence (DNA): TGTGCCAGTGGTGTGGTAGTCGTCGGCTCTGGGGCCAACGTCCTGACTTTC. Translating gives CASGVVVVGSGANVLTF.

The rearrangement joins TRBV5-1 to TRBJ2-1, with D tentatively TRBD2 (6 bases). The CDR3 has 15 amino acids. The V gene lost 4 bases and the J gene lost 0 bases, with 11 bases spanning the gap. In germline, CDR1 is SGHRS, CDR2 YFSETQ. The CDR3 coding sequence is TGCGCCAGCAGCCCGGGGGTTAGCTCCTACAATGAGCAGTTCTTC. Translating gives CASSPGVSSYNEQFF.

The DNA for the CDR3 is TGTGCCAGCAGTTATGCCGGGACAGGGGGCTTTAATACGCAGTATTTT. This sequence encodes CASSYAGTGGFNTQYF. The chain joins TRBV6-2 or TRBV6-3 to TRBJ2-3; 12 positions agree with TRBD1. Trimming removed 3 bases from V and 7 bases from J; junction bases left unmatched: 8. The CDR3 loop spans 16 amino acids. Per germline, CDR1 MNHEY and CDR2 SVGEGT.

The chain recombines TRBV12-5 with TRBJ2-5; D uncertain. V was shortened by 6 bases and J by 5 bases, with 13 bases between the two germline ends. Germline CDR1 is LGHNT and CDR2 is FRNRAP. CDR3 size: 13 residues. The CDR3: CASGPRVYETQYF. CDR3 sequence (DNA): TGTGCTAGTGGCCCCCGGGTGTATGAGACCCAGTACTTC.

As concerns this clone: Other DNA sequences within the sample encode an identical CDR3. This chain joins TRBV5-1 and TRBJ2-7; TRBD2 aligns across 9 bases. The J segment lost 2 bases and the V segment lost 0 bases, leaving 3 bases of the junction unmatched. The germline V gene has CDR1 SGHRS and CDR2 YFSETQ. The CDR3 contains 15 residues. CDR3 in DNA: TGCGCCAGCAGCTTGGGTGCGGGGGGGCCCTACGAGCAGTACTTC. This codes for CASSLGAGGPYEQYF.

This sequence joins TRBV19 and TRBJ2-2; 7 bases align to TRBD2. This CDR3 is 15 amino acids long. Germline V gene sequence: CDR1 LNHDA, CDR2 SQIVND (reference sequence). V lost 3 bases, J lost 1 base, and 2 bases stayed unmatched. CDR3 DNA: TGTGCCAGTAGTATGGCTAGCGGGAACACCGGGGAGCTGTTTTTT. This codes for CASSMASGNTGELFF.

This chain joins TRBV30 and TRBJ1-6; no reliable D call. Germline V lookup: CDR1 GTSNPN, CDR2 SVGIG (reference sequence). Trimming left V 3 bases short and J 7 bases short, with 16 bases between. The CDR3 has 15 amino acids. Written as DNA, the CDR3 is TGTGCCTGGAGGGAAACGGCGGTCACGAATTCACCCCTCCACTTT. This gives the protein CAWRETAVTNSPLHF. Full variable domain (outside the CDR3, taken from reference TRBV30 and TRBJ1-6): SQTIHQWPATLVQPVGSPLSLECTVEGTSNPNLYWYRQAAGRGLQLLFYSVGIGQISSEVPQNLSASRPQDRQFILSSKKLLLSDSGFYLCAWRETAVTNSPLHFGNGTRLTVT.

This clone was seen once. This chain connects TRBV11-2 to TRBJ1-6; 8 bases agree with TRBD1. The CDR3 runs 15 residues. The germline V gene encodes CDR1 SGHAT and CDR2 FQNNGV. V was clipped by 5 bases and J by 9 bases; unmatched bases: 9. DNA for the CDR3: TGTGCCAGCAGCCCACAGGGGGTGTTGAGTTCACCCCTCCACTTT. It codes for CASSPQGVLSSPLHF. Based on the CDR3 plus reference TRBV11-2 and TRBJ1-6, the full variable domain is EAGVAQSPRYKIIEKRQSVAFWCNPISGHATLYWYQQILGQGPKLLIQFQNNGVVDDSQLPKDRFSAERLKGVDSTLKIQPAKLEDSAVYLCASSPQGVLSSPLHFGNGTRLTVT.

J is TRBJ2-5 and V is TRBV2; maybe TRBD2 (7 bases). The CDR3 loop spans 15 amino acids. V lost 6 bases to trimming and J lost 5 bases, with 19 bases between them. Looked up from germline, CDR1 is SNHLY and CDR2 is FYNNEI. CDR3 bases: TGTGCCAGCAGCGCGGGGGCCCCCACGTGGGAGACCCAGTACTTC. Encoded protein: CASSAGAPTWETQYF.

The chain combines TRBV19 with TRBJ1-1, with 9 bases matching TRBD1. Per germline, CDR1 LNHDA and CDR2 SQIVND (reference sequence). Losses at the gene ends were 4 bases for V and 8 bases for J; bases not matched to a gene: 8. This CDR3 is built from 14 residues. DNA of the CDR3: TGTGCCAGTAGTACCGACAGGGGGATACGGGAAGCTTTCTTT. It translates to CASSTDRGIREAFF. Complete variable domain (other parts from reference TRBV19 and TRBJ1-1): DGGITQSPKYLFRKEGQNVTLSCEQNLNHDAMYWYRQDPGQGLRLIYYSQIVNDFQKGDIAEGYSVSREKKESFPLTVTSAQKNPTAFYLCASSTDRGIREAFFGQGTRLTVV.

The gene calls are TRBV18 and TRBJ1-1; 7 bases line up with TRBD1. J lost 1 base, V lost 0 bases, and 2 bases had no gene match. Per the germline V gene, CDR1 is KGHSH and CDR2 is LQKENI. The CDR3 extends over 15 amino acids. The CDR3 DNA sequence: TGTGCCAGCTCACCACCGAGACAGGGGAACACTGAAGCTTTCTTT. Protein: CASSPPRQGNTEAFF.

This clone was seen only once. The V gene is TRBV7-9, the J gene TRBJ1-2; 7 bases map to TRBD1. Per the germline V gene, CDR1 is SEHNR and CDR2 is FQNEAQ (reference sequence). The CDR3 has 15 amino acids. The V gene end was trimmed by 1 base and the J gene end by 2 bases; junction bases not matched to a gene: 4. CDR3 in amino acids: CASSLGTGENYGYTF. In DNA, the CDR3 is TGTGCCAGCAGCTTAGGAACAGGGGAAAACTATGGCTACACCTTC. Full variable domain (remainder filled in from reference TRBV7-9 and TRBJ1-2): DTGVSQNPRHKITKRGQNVTFRCDPISEHNRLYWYRQTLGQGPEFLTYFQNEAQLEKSRLLSDRFSAERPKGSFSTLEIQRTEQGDSAMYLCASSLGTGENYGYTFGSGTRLTVV.

As DNA, the CDR3 is TGTGCCAGCAGGGTAGGGACTAGCGGGCCTGATACGCAGTATTTT. Amino acid sequence: CASRVGTSGPDTQYF. This sequence joins TRBV11-2 and TRBJ2-3; TRBD2 matches 12 bases. This CDR3 spans 15 amino acids. Germline assignment: CDR1 SGHAT and CDR2 FQNNGV. V was clipped by 6 bases and J by 6 bases; unmatched bases: 7.

The genes are TRBV9 and TRBJ2-7; maybe TRBD1 (6 bases). V was clipped by 3 bases and J by 1 base, with 8 bases between them. The CDR3 runs 13 residues. Germline CDR1 is SGDLS and CDR2 is YYNGEE. In DNA form, the CDR3 reads TGTGCCAGCAGCGGAGGGACATCCTACGAGCAGTACTTC. It encodes CASSGGTSYEQYF.

This rearrangement joins TRBV2 to TRBJ2-2; tentative D call: TRBD2 (6 bases). Germline V CDR1 and CDR2: SNHLY, FYNNEI. Trimming shortened V by 6 bases and J by 2 bases, and 13 bases separated the two germline ends. CDR3 length: 15 residues. The CDR3 region has the DNA TGTGCCAGCAGGGGGGGAGACAGTAACACCGGGGAGCTGTTTTTT. Translated: CASRGGDSNTGELFF.

The CDR3 is CASSYPRTGQGGELFF. CDR3 DNA sequence: TGTGCCAGCAGTTATCCACGGACAGGGCAGGGCGGGGAGCTGTTTTTT. J is TRBJ2-2 and V is TRBV28; TRBD1 agrees at 8 bases. Germline V CDR1 and CDR2: MDHEN, SYDVKM. With 4 bases clipped from V and 7 bases from J, the junction kept 11 bases outside the gene matches. The CDR3 is 16 amino acids. The entire variable domain, with the rest obtained from reference TRBV28 and TRBJ2-2, is as follows: DVKVTQSSRYLVKRTGEKVFLECVQDMDHENMFWYRQDPGLGLRLIYFSYDVKMKEKGDIPEGYSVSREKKERFSLILESASTNQTSMYLCASSYPRTGQGGELFFGEGSRLTVL.

The chain joins TRBV19 to TRBJ2-5, with D possibly being TRBD1 (6 bases). This CDR3 has 14 amino acids. CDR1 is LNHDA, CDR2 SQIVND, per germline (reference sequence). V lost 6 bases and J 5 bases, leaving 16 bases between the germline ends. The CDR3 spells CASRRTQGRETQYF. The CDR3 DNA sequence: TGTGCCAGTAGAAGAACACAGGGTCGCGAGACCCAGTACTTC.

This sequence joins TRBV2 and TRBJ1-5, with a possible D match to TRBD1 (6 bases). CDR1 is SNHLY, CDR2 FYNNEI, per germline. The CDR3 is 14 residues long. The ends were cut back, 4 bases at V and 7 bases at J, with 14 bases in the middle. As DNA, the CDR3 is TGTGCCAGCAGTGTAGGGGGGGTCGGACAGCCCCAGCATTTT. As protein: CASSVGGVGQPQHF.

The V gene is TRBV15, the J gene TRBJ1-1, with TRBD1 as a possible D gene (6 bases). CDR1 and CDR2 (germline): LNHNV, YYDKDF (reference sequence). V lost 0 bases and J lost 5, with 10 bases in between. CDR3 length: 14 amino acids. The CDR3 reads CATSRELGQTEAFF. The CDR3 DNA reads as TGTGCCACCAGCAGAGAATTGGGACAAACTGAAGCTTTCTTT.

The chain links TRBV5-1 to TRBJ2-5, with 7 bases matching TRBD1. Germline CDR1 and CDR2: SGHRS and YFSETQ. The CDR3 runs to 15 residues. Germline trimming cut 3 bases from V and 2 bases from J; bases unmatched to any gene: 7. The CDR3 spells CASSSDTGVQETQYF. DNA of the CDR3: TGCGCCAGCAGCTCGGACACAGGGGTGCAAGAGACCCAGTACTTC.

The genes are TRBV7-3 and TRBJ2-1, with D maybe TRBD2 (7 bases). This CDR3 has 13 residues. Trimming took off 5 bases at V and 8 bases at J, with 13 bases between the two ends. CDR1 is SGHTA, CDR2 FQGTGA, per germline. CDR3 region: CASSIGGAYEQFF. CDR3 coding DNA: TGTGCCAGCAGCATAGGGGGGGCATATGAGCAGTTCTTC.

The chain is built from TRBV2 and TRBJ2-5; TRBD1 agrees at 7 bases. V trimming: 0 bases; J trimming: 1 base; junction bases outside the gene matches: 2. This CDR3 has 15 residues. Germline CDR1 is SNHLY and CDR2 is FYNNEI. The CDR3 DNA reads TGTGCCAGCAGTGAAGCGGCAGGGGGCCAAGAGACCCAGTACTTC. Translation gives CASSEAAGGQETQYF.

The chain has TRBV2 and TRBJ2-2; 9 positions match TRBD1. The germline V gene encodes CDR1 SNHLY and CDR2 FYNNEI. Trimming at V came to 6 bases and at J to 3 bases, leaving 5 bases not matched to a gene. The CDR3 totals 15 residues. The CDR3 sequence: CASRRDRGYTGELFF. In nucleotides, the CDR3 is TGTGCCAGCAGACGCGACAGGGGGTACACCGGGGAGCTGTTTTTT.

This chain uses TRBV19 with TRBJ1-5, with a weak D call TRBD1 (6 bases). V was trimmed by 0 bases and J by 5 bases, leaving 17 bases between them. Germline V gene data show CDR1 as LNHDA and CDR2 as SQIVND (reference sequence). The CDR3 spans 17 residues. The CDR3 DNA sequence: TGTGCCAGTAGTATAGATCTATCAGGGGCGCCCCATCAGCCCCAGCATTTT. Its translation: CASSIDLSGAPHQPQHF.

This chain connects TRBV7-3 to TRBJ2-2; no clear D gene. Trimming took 1 base from V and 4 from J, leaving 10 bases between them. The germline CDR1 and CDR2 sequences are SGHTA and FQGTGA. This CDR3 has 15 residues. The CDR3 is CASSLKSGGTGELFF. The DNA of the CDR3 is TGTGCCAGCAGCTTAAAGTCCGGTGGCACCGGGGAGCTGTTTTTT.